Each of the 18 T cell receptor beta chains below was sequenced from the same sample in a study of cytotoxic CD8 clonotypes in ibrutinib-treated CLL. The data were produced by immunoSEQ multiplex PCR, yet TCRdb's version contains in-frame clones alone and is incomplete. The sample records almost 250,000 clones, 70% being singletons. The sequenced sample was PBMCs, obtained after 24 months of ibrutinib treatment. These TCRs come from a human donor with chronic lymphocytic leukemia.

This clone was detected once. This sequence joins TRBV30 and TRBJ2-1; the match to TRBD1 covers 7 bases. The V segment lost 2 bases and the J segment 7 bases; nucleotides outside the gene matches: 8. The CDR3 runs to 14 residues. Germline V gene lookup returns CDR1 GTSNPN and CDR2 SVGIG (reference sequence). CDR3 bases: TGTGCCTGGAGTTCAGGACAGGCGACTAATGAGCAGTTCTTC. Protein sequence: CAWSSGQATNEQFF.

The chain recombines TRBV7-3 with TRBJ2-2, with 7 bases lining up with TRBD2. Germline loops: CDR1 SGHTA, CDR2 FQGTGA. The CDR3 extends over 13 amino acids. The trim removed 10 bases at V and 2 bases at J, leaving 4 bases unmatched. The CDR3 bases are TGTGCCACGGCGGGAGTCAACACCGGGGAGCTGTTTTTT. Translation: CATAGVNTGELFF.

This chain links TRBV9 with TRBJ2-3; 11 bases map to TRBD1. The V gene's germline CDR1 is SGDLS and CDR2 YYNGEE. V trimming: 4 bases; J trimming: 3 bases; junction bases outside the gene matches: 7. The CDR3 has 16 residues. The CDR3 DNA is TGTGCCAGCAGCCTCAGGGACAGGGGGGCAACAGATACGCAGTATTTT. This codes for CASSLRDRGATDTQYF.

V and J are TRBV7-3 and TRBJ2-7; D gene uncertain. This CDR3 spans 11 amino acids. V was trimmed by 5 bases and J by 10 bases, leaving 12 bases between them. Germline-derived CDR1 and CDR2 are SGHTA and FQGTGA. The CDR3 DNA sequence: TGTGCCAGCAGCGCCCCCATTGCCCAGTACTTC. Its protein product is CASSAPIAQYF.

With respect to this clone: Its ends do not fully match the called genes, so a read error is possible. The chain couples TRBV19 to TRBJ2-3; D remains unclear. This CDR3 is built from 16 residues. CDR1 LNHDA and CDR2 SQIVND come from the germline V gene (reference sequence). DNA of the CDR3: TGTGCCAGTAGTGTGACCGTCCCGGGTCCCACATATACGCAGTATTTT. Residues: CASSVTVPGPTYTQYF.

This chain uses TRBV7-6 with TRBJ2-2; D is unresolved. Germline values: CDR1 SGHVS, CDR2 FNYEAQ. This CDR3 has 15 amino acids. V shed 1 base and J shed 4 bases, with 10 bases lying between them. The CDR3 spells CASSLVRRTTGELFF. The CDR3 bases are TGTGCCAGCAGCTTAGTTCGGCGGACCACCGGGGAGCTGTTTTTT.

V and J are TRBV19 and TRBJ1-2, with a possible D match to TRBD1 (6 bases). Trimming cost V 10 bases and J 2 bases, with 17 bases left between them. The CDR3 runs 14 residues. Germline V gene data show CDR1 as LNHDA and CDR2 as SQIVND (reference sequence). DNA of the CDR3: TGTGCCACCGAAGCGAAGGGGGGAAACTATGGCTACACCTTC. Its translation: CATEAKGGNYGYTF.

V and J are TRBV6-5 and TRBJ2-3, with a tentative D call TRBD2 (5 bases). From germline, CDR1 is MNHEY and CDR2 SVGAGI. V was shortened by 0 bases and J by 0 bases, with 7 bases between the two germline ends. The CDR3 consists of 15 residues. CDR3 sequence: CASSYSRTSTDTQYF. As DNA, the CDR3 is TGTGCCAGCAGTTACTCGCGGACTAGCACAGATACGCAGTATTTT.

This chain joins TRBV7-2 and TRBJ1-3; no clear D gene. This CDR3 spans 15 amino acids. The germline gives CDR1 SGHTA, CDR2 FQGNSA. V lost 2 bases, J lost 0 bases, and 8 bases lay in between. Written as DNA, the CDR3 is TGTGCCAGCAGCTTACGGCAGAGCTCTGGAAACACCATATATTTT. This sequence encodes CASSLRQSSGNTIYF.

This chain connects TRBV20-1 to TRBJ1-1; D possibly corresponds to TRBD1 (5 bases). V lost 6 bases and J 8 bases, leaving 10 bases between the germline ends. Germline V gene sequence: CDR1 DFQATT, CDR2 SNEGSKA (reference sequence). The CDR3 totals 10 residues. DNA for the CDR3: TGCAGTGCGGGGGGAGCCGAAGCTTTCTTT. Protein sequence: CSAGGAEAFF.

The chain combines TRBV7-9 with TRBJ2-3; 9 bases align to TRBD2. Germline V gene lookup returns CDR1 SEHNR and CDR2 FQNEAQ (reference sequence). V lost 5 bases and J lost 3; bases outside the gene matches: 6. This CDR3 has 15 amino acids. This CDR3 reads CASSPMGLATDTQYF. CDR3 sequence (DNA): TGTGCCAGCAGCCCCATGGGACTAGCAACAGATACGCAGTATTTT.

The chain recombines TRBV18 with TRBJ2-4; the D gene is possibly TRBD1 (6 bases). Germline values: CDR1 KGHSH, CDR2 LQKENI. Trimming pared 2 bases from V and 8 bases from J, leaving 19 bases between. The CDR3 runs to 16 residues. The CDR3 is CASSPASLGGADIQYF. In nucleotides, the CDR3 is TGTGCCAGCTCACCAGCCTCACTTGGGGGCGCAGACATTCAGTACTTC.

Worth noting for this clone: Different DNA sequences within this sample yield the same CDR3. The chain uses TRBV9 and TRBJ2-3, with D hard to call. V dropped 0 bases and J dropped 1 base, with 6 bases sitting between them. CDR1 and CDR2 from the germline V gene are SGDLS and YYNGEE. The CDR3 covers 14 residues. CDR3 amino acids: CASSVEAGTDTQYF. The CDR3 DNA sequence: TGTGCCAGCAGCGTAGAGGCTGGCACAGATACGCAGTATTTT.

The chain is built from TRBV4-1 and TRBJ2-5; TRBD2 matches at 7 bases. Germline assignment: CDR1 MGHRA and CDR2 YSYEKL. The CDR3 consists of 15 residues. V lost 4 bases and J lost 4; bases outside the gene matches: 9. The CDR3, as DNA: TGCGCCAGCAGCCTATCGGGGGGAGGGAGAGAGACCCAGTACTTC. Protein sequence: CASSLSGGGRETQYF.

The genes are TRBV30 and TRBJ2-1; 11 bases agree with TRBD2. Germline-derived CDR1 and CDR2 are GTSNPN and SVGIG (reference sequence). The CDR3 totals 15 residues. The ends lost 2 bases at V and 8 bases at J; junction bases unmatched: 8. DNA of the CDR3: TGTGCCTGGAGTCTTGGGACTAGCGGATCAGATGAGCAGTTCTTC. This gives the protein CAWSLGTSGSDEQFF.

The chain couples TRBV27 to TRBJ2-1, with TRBD2 identical over 8 bases. Germline CDR1 is MNHEY and CDR2 is SMNVEV (reference sequence). The CDR3 has 14 amino acids. V shed 7 bases and J 8 bases; nucleotides not matched to a gene: 10. The CDR3 sequence is CASMGVGLGHEQFF. The DNA of the CDR3 is TGTGCCAGCATGGGGGTGGGACTAGGGCATGAGCAGTTCTTC.

In its sample, this clone was seen a few times. J is TRBJ1-2 and V is TRBV18; D gene unclear. Trimming removed 1 base from V and 4 bases from J, with 19 bases in between. This CDR3 comprises 17 residues. The V gene's germline CDR1 is KGHSH and CDR2 LQKENI. In DNA form, the CDR3 reads TGTGCCAGCTCACCACTCGATCCGGGAGACCTTAGCTATGGCTACACCTTC. Translated, it gives CASSPLDPGDLSYGYTF.

The chain links TRBV19 to TRBJ2-4, with 7 bases fitting TRBD2. The CDR3 has 13 residues. The V gene end was trimmed by 6 bases and the J gene end by 5 bases; junction bases not matched to a gene: 4. Germline lookup yields CDR1 LNHDA and CDR2 SQIVND (reference sequence). This CDR3 is CASRRAGENIQYF. CDR3 bases: TGTGCCAGTAGGCGTGCGGGAGAAAACATTCAGTACTTC.